These T cell receptor beta chains were read from a single sample in a study of blood T cell repertoires in COVID-19. Profiled with immunoSEQ multiplex PCR; TCRdb holds only in-frame clones, not every one. The sample lists under 150,000 clones; 80% to 90% were seen once. Sample: peripheral blood. Receptors originate from a woman aged 55-69 years with active COVID-19. CDR3s include the opening cysteine and the closing phenylalanine or tryptophan. A D gene is named only where the DNA matches it firmly. Some rows have no size entry. The others give once, few or many, or a class for an expanded clone.

v_call: TRBV6-5
clone_size: NA
d_call: TRBD2
j_call: TRBJ2-7
cdr3_nt: TGTGCCAGCAGTAGACTAGCGGGAGGGCCCTACGAGCAGTACTTC
cdr3_aa: CASSRLAGGPYEQYF

v_call: TRBV7-9
clone_size: NA
d_call: NA
j_call: TRBJ2-3
cdr3_nt: TGTGCCAGCAGCTTAGGAGTACGAGATACGCAGTATTTT
cdr3_aa: CASSLGVRDTQYF

v_call: TRBV5-4
clone_size: NA
d_call: TRBD1
j_call: TRBJ1-2
cdr3_nt: TGTGCCAGCAGCTTGGAGCCAGGGGGCACTTCTGGCTACACCTTC
cdr3_aa: CASSLEPGGTSGYTF

v_call: TRBV9
clone_size: NA
d_call: NA
j_call: TRBJ2-7
cdr3_nt: TGTGCCAGCAGCGTAGACAGTTACGAGCAGTACTTC
cdr3_aa: CASSVDSYEQYF

v_call: TRBV7-2
clone_size: NA
d_call: TRBD2
j_call: TRBJ2-1
cdr3_nt: TGTGCCAGCAGCTTAGTTAGTTTGCGACTAGCGGGGCCCAATGAGCAGTTCTTC
cdr3_aa: CASSLVSLRLAGPNEQFF

v_call: TRBV27
clone_size: NA
d_call: NA
j_call: TRBJ1-1
cdr3_nt: TGTGCCAGCAGTACCCCGGGGAACACTGAAGCTTTCTTT
cdr3_aa: CASSTPGNTEAFF

v_call: TRBV7-8
clone_size: NA
d_call: NA
j_call: TRBJ2-7
cdr3_nt: TGTGCCAGCAGCTCTCTTTCCTACGAGCAGTACTTC
cdr3_aa: CASSSLSYEQYF

v_call: TRBV7-9
clone_size: NA
d_call: NA
j_call: TRBJ1-3
cdr3_nt: TGTGCCAGCAGCTATCAGGTGCAAGGAGGAAACACCATATATTTT
cdr3_aa: CASSYQVQGGNTIYF

v_call: TRBV14
clone_size: NA
d_call: NA
j_call: TRBJ2-5
cdr3_nt: TGTGCCAGCAGCCAAGGGAAGCCACAGGGGACCCAGTACTTC
cdr3_aa: CASSQGKPQGTQYF

v_call: TRBV19
clone_size: once
d_call: NA
j_call: TRBJ1-2
cdr3_nt: TGTGCCAGTACGGTGGGGCCCGAATGGTTCTATGGCTACACCTTC
cdr3_aa: CASTVGPEWFYGYTF

v_call: TRBV7-9
clone_size: NA
d_call: NA
j_call: TRBJ2-7
cdr3_nt: TGTGCCAGCAGCCCCGGTGGCGAGCAGTACTTC
cdr3_aa: CASSPGGEQYF

v_call: TRBV11-3
clone_size: NA
d_call: TRBD1
j_call: TRBJ1-2
cdr3_nt: TGTGCCAGCGGTCCCCGCCGGGACAGATCTAACTATGGCTACACCTTC
cdr3_aa: CASGPRRDRSNYGYTF

v_call: TRBV7-9
clone_size: NA
d_call: NA
j_call: TRBJ2-3
cdr3_nt: TGTGCCAGCAGCCGCCTGACTACAGATACGCAGTATTTT
cdr3_aa: CASSRLTTDTQYF

v_call: TRBV28
clone_size: NA
d_call: NA
j_call: TRBJ1-5
cdr3_nt: TGTGCCAGCACCTCTTCGACAGGAGGAAAGCCCCAGCATTTT
cdr3_aa: CASTSSTGGKPQHF

v_call: TRBV19
clone_size: NA
d_call: TRBD1
j_call: TRBJ1-1
cdr3_nt: TGTGCCAGTAGTATATATGGGACAGGGCAAACTGAAGCTTTCTTT
cdr3_aa: CASSIYGTGQTEAFF

v_call: TRBV30
clone_size: NA
d_call: TRBD1
j_call: TRBJ1-2
cdr3_nt: TGTGCCTGGAGTGTAGGGTTGAGTCTTTTGGACAGGGCCTTCTTGAGCTACACCTTC
cdr3_aa: CAWSVGLSLLDRAFLSYTF

v_call: TRBV12-3/TRBV12-4
clone_size: NA
d_call: NA
j_call: TRBJ2-7
cdr3_nt: TGTGCCAGCAGTTTCACAGGGCCCTACGAGCAGTACTTC
cdr3_aa: CASSFTGPYEQYF

v_call: TRBV11-2
clone_size: NA
d_call: NA
j_call: TRBJ2-3
cdr3_nt: TGTGCCAGCAGGGATGGGACTACAGATACGCAGTATTTT
cdr3_aa: CASRDGTTDTQYF

v_call: TRBV5-4
clone_size: NA
d_call: TRBD2
j_call: TRBJ2-7
cdr3_nt: TGTGCCAGCAGCCCGGCGGGGACTACACTCTACGAGCAGTACTTC
cdr3_aa: CASSPAGTTLYEQYF

v_call: TRBV28
clone_size: NA
d_call: NA
j_call: TRBJ1-4
cdr3_nt: TGTGCCAGCAGTTTAGTTGGAGCAACTAATGAAAAACTGTTTTTT
cdr3_aa: CASSLVGATNEKLFF

v_call: TRBV9
clone_size: NA
d_call: NA
j_call: TRBJ2-3
cdr3_nt: TGTGCCAGCAGCGACGGAGCCGGAGATACGCAGTATTTT
cdr3_aa: CASSDGAGDTQYF

v_call: TRBV24-1
clone_size: NA
d_call: TRBD2
j_call: TRBJ2-2
cdr3_nt: TGTGCCAGTGGGACTAGCGGGAGATCCGGGGAGCTGTTTTTT
cdr3_aa: CASGTSGRSGELFF

v_call: TRBV3-1/TRBV3-2
clone_size: NA
d_call: TRBD1
j_call: TRBJ1-6
cdr3_nt: TGTGCCAGCAGCCAAACCGGGACAGACCAGTACTTT
cdr3_aa: CASSQTGTDQYF

v_call: TRBV29-1
clone_size: NA
d_call: NA
j_call: TRBJ1-2
cdr3_nt: TGCAGCGTCGGAACGGGGGGTTCTATATCCCTCATCTATGGCTACACCTTC
cdr3_aa: CSVGTGGSISLIYGYTF

v_call: TRBV18
clone_size: NA
d_call: TRBD1
j_call: TRBJ2-1
cdr3_nt: TGTGCCAGCTCAGGCGAAGACAGGGGGCATGAGCAGTTCTTC
cdr3_aa: CASSGEDRGHEQFF

v_call: TRBV7-2
clone_size: NA
d_call: NA
j_call: TRBJ2-7
cdr3_nt: TGTGCCAGCAGCCGAGACAGAAAATACGAGCAGTACTTC
cdr3_aa: CASSRDRKYEQYF

v_call: TRBV18
clone_size: NA
d_call: NA
j_call: TRBJ2-5
cdr3_nt: TGTGCCAGCTCACCCCCAGTCCAAGAGACCCAGTACTTC
cdr3_aa: CASSPPVQETQYF

v_call: TRBV4-2
clone_size: NA
d_call: TRBD2
j_call: TRBJ2-1
cdr3_nt: TGTGCCAGCAGCCAAGGAGGACTAGGAACTGAGCAGTTCTTC
cdr3_aa: CASSQGGLGTEQFF

v_call: TRBV30
clone_size: NA
d_call: NA
j_call: TRBJ2-1
cdr3_nt: TGTGCCTGGAGGGTTAGCGGCCTCTACAATGAGCAGTTCTTC
cdr3_aa: CAWRVSGLYNEQFF

v_call: TRBV6-2/TRBV6-3
clone_size: few
d_call: NA
j_call: TRBJ1-5
cdr3_nt: TGTGCCAGCAGTTACCAACGGCAGGGTAGCAATCAGCCCCAGCATTTT
cdr3_aa: CASSYQRQGSNQPQHF

v_call: TRBV3-1/TRBV3-2
clone_size: NA
d_call: NA
j_call: TRBJ1-4
cdr3_nt: TGTGCCAGCAGCCAAGTCGCCAATGACGGGTCCGGAAAACTGTTTTTT
cdr3_aa: CASSQVANDGSGKLFF

v_call: TRBV6-1
clone_size: NA
d_call: TRBD2
j_call: TRBJ2-1
cdr3_nt: TGTGCCAGCAGTGAAGCTGGACTAGCGGGAGGGCCGGCGAGATACAATGAGCAGTTCTTC
cdr3_aa: CASSEAGLAGGPARYNEQFF

v_call: TRBV29-1
clone_size: NA
d_call: NA
j_call: TRBJ2-3
cdr3_nt: TGCAGCGCCTTTTTAGCAGATACGCAGTATTTT
cdr3_aa: CSAFLADTQYF

v_call: TRBV6-6
clone_size: few
d_call: TRBD1
j_call: TRBJ2-7
cdr3_nt: TGTGCCAGCAGTCTACCGGGACAGGTATTTTACGAGCAGTACTTC
cdr3_aa: CASSLPGQVFYEQYF

v_call: TRBV4-1
clone_size: NA
d_call: NA
j_call: TRBJ2-1
cdr3_nt: TGCGCCAGCAAGCAGGGTCAGGGGTTTGATGAGCAGTTCTTC
cdr3_aa: CASKQGQGFDEQFF

v_call: TRBV7-9
clone_size: NA
d_call: NA
j_call: TRBJ2-1
cdr3_nt: TGTGCCAGCAGCTCAAGTCCCCGGAGACAGTTTCACGAGCAGTTCTTC
cdr3_aa: CASSSSPRRQFHEQFF

v_call: TRBV28
clone_size: NA
d_call: NA
j_call: TRBJ2-5
cdr3_nt: TGTGCCAGCAGTCCACTACAAGAGACCCAGTACTTC
cdr3_aa: CASSPLQETQYF

v_call: TRBV7-2
clone_size: NA
d_call: NA
j_call: TRBJ2-6
cdr3_nt: TGTGCCAGCAGCGGAGGTCACGGGGAAAGCTCTGGGGCCAACGTCCTGACTTTC
cdr3_aa: CASSGGHGESSGANVLTF